This T cell receptor beta chain was found in a study of cytomegalovirus exposure and HLA in healthy donors. CDR1 and CDR2 (germline): MNHNS, SASEGT. CDR3 size: 15 residues. The V and J ends lost 7 bases and 3 bases respectively, with 16 bases between them. PCR employed 60 Vbeta and 13 Jbeta primers. This table comes from immunoSEQ multiplex PCR, and its TCRdb copy is limited to in-frame clones, with some not included. The sample lists over 150,000 clones; approximately 80% were seen once. Study conclusions and caveats: Cytomegalovirus association was listed for about 170 TCR beta chains. DRB1 had the most TCR associations and HLA-C the fewest, a later analysis found, with rates varying by HLA locus.

This clone came up once. What it binds is not known. This chain connects TRBV6-1 to TRBJ2-1, with TRBD2 as a possible D gene (6 bases). Sample: PBMCs. The source is a woman in her 30s in good health and CMV-seronegative. CDR3 bases: TGTGCCAGCAACAGACTAGAGGTTGGCTACAATGAGCAGTTCTTC. This gives the protein CASNRLEVGYNEQFF.